These T cell receptor beta chains were read from a single sample in a study of shared clonotypes between healthy human individuals. Sequencing used immunoSEQ multiplex PCR; TCRdb keeps in-frame clones, though not all of them. This table has approximately 500,000 clones, 90% to 97% appearing once. Sequencing was performed on naive CD4+ T cells sorted from blood. Receptors were obtained from a woman in her thirties in good health. Each CDR3 is given with its conserved first and last residue. The D gene is left open where the match is weak.

V gene: TRBV28
D gene: -
CDR3 protein: CATSPGGKNTEAFF

V gene: TRBV5-6
D gene: TRBD2
CDR3 protein: CASSLQREGRRFF

V gene: TRBV10-3
D gene: TRBD2
CDR3 protein: CAISDSGSSYNEQFF

V gene: TRBV5-1
D gene: -
CDR3 protein: CASSLATGVSYEQYF

V gene: TRBV5-1
D gene: -
CDR3 protein: CASSPGEGGYGYTF

V gene: TRBV19
D gene: -
CDR3 protein: CATRPTALDRFEQYF

V gene: TRBV6-5
D gene: -
CDR3 protein: CASSYSPGFGYTF

V gene: TRBV11-2
D gene: TRBD1
CDR3 protein: CASSEYRGRGNTIYF

V gene: TRBV2
D gene: TRBD1
CDR3 protein: CASSGDRGFNEKLFF

V gene: TRBV5-1
D gene: -
CDR3 protein: CASSLGRVETQYF

V gene: TRBV19
D gene: TRBD2
CDR3 protein: CASSRGSSGLGEQYF

V gene: TRBV4-2
D gene: -
CDR3 protein: CASSQGPLANYGYTF

V gene: TRBV5-1
D gene: -
CDR3 protein: CASSLARGRGSNQPQHF

V gene: TRBV7-2
D gene: TRBD2
CDR3 protein: CASSLISGLGETQYF

V gene: TRBV2
D gene: TRBD1
CDR3 protein: CATRGHATYEQYF

V gene: TRBV5-1
D gene: -
CDR3 protein: CASSVQSGNTEAFF

V gene: TRBV7-2
D gene: -
CDR3 protein: CASSLNRYYEQYF

V gene: TRBV28
D gene: TRBD2
CDR3 protein: CASSPGTSGKYEQYF

V gene: TRBV5-4
D gene: -
CDR3 protein: CASSVGLTTDTQYF

V gene: TRBV19
D gene: TRBD1
CDR3 protein: CASSNQGAYGYTF

V gene: TRBV28
D gene: -
CDR3 protein: CASSGAGDSPLHF

V gene: TRBV6-6
D gene: TRBD1
CDR3 protein: CASSSTGQGANTIYF

V gene: TRBV20-1
D gene: -
CDR3 protein: CSAREETQYF

V gene: TRBV5-6
D gene: TRBD2
CDR3 protein: CASSGRAVDGELFF

V gene: TRBV28
D gene: -
CDR3 protein: CASKGGQGGTEAFF

V gene: TRBV2
D gene: TRBD1
CDR3 protein: CASSVGTGNQPQHF

V gene: TRBV28
D gene: TRBD1
CDR3 protein: CASSRYRGRAQPQHF

V gene: TRBV11-2
D gene: -
CDR3 protein: CASSFAGVQQYF

V gene: TRBV14
D gene: TRBD2
CDR3 protein: CASSQGSGFYNEQFF

V gene: TRBV28
D gene: TRBD2
CDR3 protein: CASTTSGAYEQYF

V gene: TRBV10-3
D gene: -
CDR3 protein: CAISEPRNNEQFF

V gene: TRBV19
D gene: TRBD1
CDR3 protein: CASLGQENQPQHF

V gene: TRBV10-3
D gene: -
CDR3 protein: CAISGTLNTEAFF

V gene: TRBV25-1
D gene: -
CDR3 protein: CASSSDMNTEAFF

V gene: TRBV4-2
D gene: TRBD2
CDR3 protein: CASSSRTSGGTSTYEQYF

V gene: TRBV19
D gene: -
CDR3 protein: CASSIEGAAIYGYTF

V gene: TRBV5-1
D gene: -
CDR3 protein: CASSLGGTTTGELFF

V gene: TRBV28
D gene: TRBD1
CDR3 protein: CASRNRGLGNTEAFF

V gene: TRBV27
D gene: TRBD2
CDR3 protein: CASSSPSGEGTDTQYF